The T cell receptor (beta chain) under discussion was sequenced for a study of blood T cell repertoires in COVID-19. The wider study: Whether acute or convalescent, the COVID-19 samples came from the United States, Italy and Spain.

As originally analysed: Amplification from reference gene primers served as the basis for estimated nucleated cell counts. The data were produced by immunoSEQ multiplex PCR, yet TCRdb's version contains in-frame clones alone and is incomplete. That table gives V, J and clone size, and the DNA gave D and trimming. This table has 200,000 to 300,000 clones, 80% to 95% appearing once. This clone was found a few times. The sample comprised peripheral blood. This clonotype originated in a man under 40 with COVID-19, enrolled during active disease.

In DNA form, the CDR3 reads TGTGCCAGTAGTTGGCAAGACACTGAAGCTTTCTTT. Its translation: CASSWQDTEAFF. V and J are TRBV19 and TRBJ1-1; D is ambiguous. The CDR3 is 12 amino acids. Trimming removed 5 bases at V and 3 bases at J, with 7 bases between. Germline CDR1 and CDR2: LNHDA and SQIVND (reference sequence).